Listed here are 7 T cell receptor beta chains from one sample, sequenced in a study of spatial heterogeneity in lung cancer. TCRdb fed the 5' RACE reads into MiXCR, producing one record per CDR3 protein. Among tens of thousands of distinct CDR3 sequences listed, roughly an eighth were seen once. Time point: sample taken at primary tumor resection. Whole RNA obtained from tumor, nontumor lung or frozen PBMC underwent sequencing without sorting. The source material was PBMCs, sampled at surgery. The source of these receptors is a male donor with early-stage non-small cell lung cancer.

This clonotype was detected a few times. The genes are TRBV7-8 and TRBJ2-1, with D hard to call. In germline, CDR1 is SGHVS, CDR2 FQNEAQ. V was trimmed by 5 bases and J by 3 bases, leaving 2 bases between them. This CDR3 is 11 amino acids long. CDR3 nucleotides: TGTGCCAGCAGCGACTACAATGAGCAGTTCTTC. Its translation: CASSDYNEQFF. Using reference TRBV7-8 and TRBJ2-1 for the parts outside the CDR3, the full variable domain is GAGVSQSPRYKVAKRGQDVALRCDPISGHVSLFWYQQALGQGPEFLTYFQNEAQLDKSGLPSDRFFAERPEGSVSTLKIQRTQQEDSAVYLCASSDYNEQFFGPGTRLTVL.

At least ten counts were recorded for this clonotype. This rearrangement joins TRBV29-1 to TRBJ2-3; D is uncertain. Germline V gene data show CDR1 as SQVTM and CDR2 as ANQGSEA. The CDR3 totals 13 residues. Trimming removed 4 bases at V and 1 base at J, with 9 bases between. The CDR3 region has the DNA TGCAGCGTTGGCCCTGTTGGCACAGATACGCAGTATTTT. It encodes CSVGPVGTDTQYF.

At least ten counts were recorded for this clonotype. This chain's CDR3 is CASVGPGASYEQYF. CDR3 nucleotide sequence: TGTGCCAGCGTAGGGCCGGGCGCCTCCTACGAGCAGTACTTC. V gene TRBV28 combines with J gene TRBJ2-7; D is ambiguous. Germline lookup yields CDR1 MDHEN and CDR2 SYDVKM. The V gene lost 8 bases and the J gene lost 0 bases, with 14 bases spanning the gap. This CDR3 comprises 14 residues.

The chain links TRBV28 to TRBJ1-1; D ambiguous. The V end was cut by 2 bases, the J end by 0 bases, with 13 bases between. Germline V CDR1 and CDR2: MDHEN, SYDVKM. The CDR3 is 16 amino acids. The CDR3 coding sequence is TGTGCCAGCAGTTTAGTGGGCGACGGCCTGAACACTGAAGCTTTCTTT. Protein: CASSLVGDGLNTEAFF. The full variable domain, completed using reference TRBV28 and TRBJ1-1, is DVKVTQSSRYLVKRTGEKVFLECVQDMDHENMFWYRQDPGLGLRLIYFSYDVKMKEKGDIPEGYSVSREKKERFSLILESASTNQTSMYLCASSLVGDGLNTEAFFGQGTRLTVV.

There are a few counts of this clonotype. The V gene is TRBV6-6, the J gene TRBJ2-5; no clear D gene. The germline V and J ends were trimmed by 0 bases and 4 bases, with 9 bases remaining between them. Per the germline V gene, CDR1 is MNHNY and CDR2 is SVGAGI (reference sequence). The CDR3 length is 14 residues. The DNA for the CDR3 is TGTGCCAGCAGTTACTCACCTATTCGAGAGACCCAGTACTTC. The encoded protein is CASSYSPIRETQYF.

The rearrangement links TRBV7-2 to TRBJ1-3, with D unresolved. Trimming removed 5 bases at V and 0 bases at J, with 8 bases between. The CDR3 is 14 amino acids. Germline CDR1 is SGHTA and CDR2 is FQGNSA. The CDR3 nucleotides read TGTGCCAGCAGCCCAGCCTCCTCTGGAAACACCATATATTTT. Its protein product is CASSPASSGNTIYF.

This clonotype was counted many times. CDR3 region: CASSLEGGRTDTQYF. CDR3 sequence (DNA): TGTGCCAGCAGCTTAGAGGGGGGCCGCACAGATACGCAGTATTTT. The rearrangement links TRBV7-2 to TRBJ2-3; D might be TRBD1 or TRBD2, each matching 6 bases. V gave up 1 base and J gave up 1 base, with 9 bases separating them. The V gene's germline CDR1 is SGHTA and CDR2 FQGNSA. The CDR3 consists of 15 residues.